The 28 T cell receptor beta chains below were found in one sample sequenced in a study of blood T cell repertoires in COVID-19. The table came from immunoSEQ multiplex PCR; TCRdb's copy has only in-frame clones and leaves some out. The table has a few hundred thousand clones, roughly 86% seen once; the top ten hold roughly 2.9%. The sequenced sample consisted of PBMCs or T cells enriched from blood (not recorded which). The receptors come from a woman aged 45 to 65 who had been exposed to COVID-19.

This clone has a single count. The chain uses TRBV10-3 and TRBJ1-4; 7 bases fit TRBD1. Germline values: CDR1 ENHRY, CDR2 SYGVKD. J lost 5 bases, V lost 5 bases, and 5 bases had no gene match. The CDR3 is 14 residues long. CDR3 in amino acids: CAISSGQSNEKLFF. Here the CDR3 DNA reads TGTGCCATCAGTTCGGGACAGAGCAATGAAAAACTGTTTTTT.

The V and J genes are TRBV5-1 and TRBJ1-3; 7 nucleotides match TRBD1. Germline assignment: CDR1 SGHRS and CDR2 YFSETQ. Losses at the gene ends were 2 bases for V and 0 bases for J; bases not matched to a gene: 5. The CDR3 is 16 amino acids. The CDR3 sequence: CASSFGQANSGNTIYF. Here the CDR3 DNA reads TGCGCCAGCAGCTTTGGACAGGCCAACTCTGGAAACACCATATATTTT.

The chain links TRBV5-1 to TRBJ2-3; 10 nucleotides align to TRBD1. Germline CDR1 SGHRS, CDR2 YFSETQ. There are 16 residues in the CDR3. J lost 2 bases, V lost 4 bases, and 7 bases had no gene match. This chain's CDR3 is CASSLGTGANTDTQYF. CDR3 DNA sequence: TGCGCCAGCAGCCTAGGGACAGGGGCGAACACAGATACGCAGTATTTT.

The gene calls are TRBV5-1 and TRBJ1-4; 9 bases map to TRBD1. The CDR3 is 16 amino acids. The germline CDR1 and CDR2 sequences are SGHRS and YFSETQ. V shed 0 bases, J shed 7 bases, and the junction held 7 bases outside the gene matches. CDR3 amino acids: CASSLVAGTGSEKLFF. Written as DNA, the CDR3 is TGCGCCAGCAGCTTGGTAGCCGGGACAGGGAGTGAAAAACTGTTTTTT.

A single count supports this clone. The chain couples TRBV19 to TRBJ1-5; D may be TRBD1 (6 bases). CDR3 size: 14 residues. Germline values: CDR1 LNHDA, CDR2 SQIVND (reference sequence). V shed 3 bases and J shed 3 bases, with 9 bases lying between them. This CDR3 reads CASSMDRPNQPQHF. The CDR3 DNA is TGTGCCAGTAGTATGGACAGACCCAATCAGCCCCAGCATTTT.

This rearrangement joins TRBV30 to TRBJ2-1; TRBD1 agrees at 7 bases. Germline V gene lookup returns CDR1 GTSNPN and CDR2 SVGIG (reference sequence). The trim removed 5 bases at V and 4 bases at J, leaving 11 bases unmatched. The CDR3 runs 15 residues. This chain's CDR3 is CAWSNRGSLYNEQFF. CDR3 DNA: TGTGCCTGGTCTAACAGGGGCAGTTTATACAATGAGCAGTTCTTC. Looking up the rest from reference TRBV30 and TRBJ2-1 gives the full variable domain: SQTIHQWPATLVQPVGSPLSLECTVEGTSNPNLYWYRQAAGRGLQLLFYSVGIGQISSEVPQNLSASRPQDRQFILSSKKLLLSDSGFYLCAWSNRGSLYNEQFFGPGTRLTVL.

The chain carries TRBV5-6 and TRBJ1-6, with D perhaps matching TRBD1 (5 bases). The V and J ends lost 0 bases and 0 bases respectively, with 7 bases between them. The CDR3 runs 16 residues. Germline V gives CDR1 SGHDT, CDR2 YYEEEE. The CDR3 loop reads CASSLDRSSYNSPLHF. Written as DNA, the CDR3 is TGTGCCAGCAGCTTGGACAGGAGCTCCTATAATTCACCCCTCCACTTT.

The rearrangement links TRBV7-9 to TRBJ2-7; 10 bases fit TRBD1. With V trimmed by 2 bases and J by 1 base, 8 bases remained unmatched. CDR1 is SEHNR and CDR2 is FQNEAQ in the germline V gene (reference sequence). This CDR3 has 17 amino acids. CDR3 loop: CASSLYGTGVKSYEQYF. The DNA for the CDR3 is TGTGCCAGCAGCTTATACGGGACAGGGGTAAAATCCTACGAGCAGTACTTC.

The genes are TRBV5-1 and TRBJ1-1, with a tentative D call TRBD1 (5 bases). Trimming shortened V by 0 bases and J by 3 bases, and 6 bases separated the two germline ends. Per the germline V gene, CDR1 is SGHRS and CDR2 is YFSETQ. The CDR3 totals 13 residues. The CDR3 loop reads CASSLVGDTEAFF. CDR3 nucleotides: TGCGCCAGCAGCTTGGTAGGGGACACTGAAGCTTTCTTT.

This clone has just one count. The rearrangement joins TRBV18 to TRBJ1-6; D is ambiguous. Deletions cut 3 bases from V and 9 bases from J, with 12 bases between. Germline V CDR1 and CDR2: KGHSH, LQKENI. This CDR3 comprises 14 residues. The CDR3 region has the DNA TGTGCCAGCTCACCTGTGCAAGGCGGTTCACCCCTCCACTTT. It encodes CASSPVQGGSPLHF. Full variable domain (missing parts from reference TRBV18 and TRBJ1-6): NAGVMQNPRHLVRRRGQEARLRCSPMKGHSHVYWYRQLPEEGLKFMVYLQKENIIDESGMPKERFSAEFPKEGPSILRIQQVVRGDSAAYFCASSPVQGGSPLHFGNGTRLTVT.

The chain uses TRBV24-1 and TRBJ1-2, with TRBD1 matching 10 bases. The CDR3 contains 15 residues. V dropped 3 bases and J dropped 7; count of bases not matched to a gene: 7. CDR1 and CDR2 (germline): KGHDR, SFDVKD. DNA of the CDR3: TGTGCCACCAGTGATACCCGACAGGGGGCAGCTGGCTACACCTTC. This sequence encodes CATSDTRQGAAGYTF.

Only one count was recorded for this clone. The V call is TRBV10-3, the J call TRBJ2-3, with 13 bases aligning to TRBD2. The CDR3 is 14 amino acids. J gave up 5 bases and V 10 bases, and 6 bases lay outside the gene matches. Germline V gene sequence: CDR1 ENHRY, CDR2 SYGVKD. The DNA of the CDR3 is TGTGCCACCAGGACTAGCGGGGGCGGAGATACGCAGTATTTT. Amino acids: CATRTSGGGDTQYF.

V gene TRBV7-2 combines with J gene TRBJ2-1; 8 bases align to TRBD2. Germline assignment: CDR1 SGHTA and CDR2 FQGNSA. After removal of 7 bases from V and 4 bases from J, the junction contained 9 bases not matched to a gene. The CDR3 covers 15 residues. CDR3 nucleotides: TGTGCCAGCACCCGGGGGGGCGGGCCATACAATGAGCAGTTCTTC. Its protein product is CASTRGGGPYNEQFF.

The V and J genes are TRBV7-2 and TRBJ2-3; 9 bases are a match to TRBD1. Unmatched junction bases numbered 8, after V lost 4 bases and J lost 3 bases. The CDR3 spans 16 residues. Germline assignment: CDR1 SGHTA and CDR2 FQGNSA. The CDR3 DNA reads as TGTGCCAGCAGCTCCCGGGACAGGGTTCAGACAGATACGCAGTATTTT. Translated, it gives CASSSRDRVQTDTQYF.

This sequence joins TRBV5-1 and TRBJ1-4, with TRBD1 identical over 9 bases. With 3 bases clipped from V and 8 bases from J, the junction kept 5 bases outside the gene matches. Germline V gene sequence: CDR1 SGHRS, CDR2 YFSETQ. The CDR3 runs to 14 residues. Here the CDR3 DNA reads TGCGCCAGCAGCTGGACAGGGGCCCGAGAAAAACTGTTTTTT. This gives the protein CASSWTGAREKLFF.

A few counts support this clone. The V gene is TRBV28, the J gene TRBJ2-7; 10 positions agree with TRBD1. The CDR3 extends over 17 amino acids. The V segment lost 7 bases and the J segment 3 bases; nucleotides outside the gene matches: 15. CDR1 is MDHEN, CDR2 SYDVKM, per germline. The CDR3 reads CASTKPPKTGGSYEQYF. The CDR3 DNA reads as TGTGCCAGCACCAAACCCCCGAAGACAGGGGGCAGCTACGAGCAGTACTTC.

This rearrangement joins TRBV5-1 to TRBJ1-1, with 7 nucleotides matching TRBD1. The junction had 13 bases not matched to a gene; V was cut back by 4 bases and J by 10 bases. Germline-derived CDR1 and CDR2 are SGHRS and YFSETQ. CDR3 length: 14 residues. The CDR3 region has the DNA TGCGCCAGCAGCCCGATGACAGGGTTAGTTGGAGCTTTCTTT. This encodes CASSPMTGLVGAFF.

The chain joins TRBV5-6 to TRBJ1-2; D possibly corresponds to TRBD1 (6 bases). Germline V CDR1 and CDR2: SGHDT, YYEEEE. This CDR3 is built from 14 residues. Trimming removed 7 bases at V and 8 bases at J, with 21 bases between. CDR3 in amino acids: CASGRYQQGRGYTF. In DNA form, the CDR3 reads TGTGCCAGCGGACGGTACCAGCAGGGGCGAGGCTACACCTTC. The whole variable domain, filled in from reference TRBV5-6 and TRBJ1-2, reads DAGVTQSPTHLIKTRGQQVTLRCSPKSGHDTVSWYQQALGQGPQFIFQYYEEEERQRGNFPDRFSGHQFPNYSSELNVNALLLGDSALYLCASGRYQQGRGYTFGSGTRLTVV.

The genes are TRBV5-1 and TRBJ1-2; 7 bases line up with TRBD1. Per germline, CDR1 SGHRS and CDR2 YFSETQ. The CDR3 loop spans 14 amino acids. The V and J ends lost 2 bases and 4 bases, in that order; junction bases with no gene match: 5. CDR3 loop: CASSFGQVAYGYTF. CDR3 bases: TGCGCCAGCAGCTTCGGACAGGTAGCCTATGGCTACACCTTC. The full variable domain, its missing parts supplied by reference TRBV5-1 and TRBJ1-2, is KAGVTQTPRYLIKTRGQQVTLSCSPISGHRSVSWYQQTPGQGLQFLFEYFSETQRNKGNFPGRFSGRQFSNSRSEMNVSTLELGDSALYLCASSFGQVAYGYTFGSGTRLTVV.

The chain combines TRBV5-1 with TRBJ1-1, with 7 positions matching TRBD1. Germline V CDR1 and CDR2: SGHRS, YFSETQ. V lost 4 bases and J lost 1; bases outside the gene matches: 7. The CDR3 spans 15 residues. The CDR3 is CASSQGTVTNTEAFF. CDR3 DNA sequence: TGCGCCAGCAGCCAAGGGACAGTTACGAACACTGAAGCTTTCTTT.

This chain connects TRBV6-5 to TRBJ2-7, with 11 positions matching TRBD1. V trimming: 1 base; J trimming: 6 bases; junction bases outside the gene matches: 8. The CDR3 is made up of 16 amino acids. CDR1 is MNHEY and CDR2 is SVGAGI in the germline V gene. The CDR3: CASSYYGTGGTGEQYF. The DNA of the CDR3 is TGTGCCAGCAGTTACTACGGGACAGGGGGGACTGGCGAGCAGTACTTC.

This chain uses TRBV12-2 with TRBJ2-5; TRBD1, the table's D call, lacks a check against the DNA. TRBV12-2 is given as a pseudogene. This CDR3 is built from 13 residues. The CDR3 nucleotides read TGTGCAAGTCGCTTAACAGGGAAAGAGACCCAGTACTTC. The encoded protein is CASRLTGKETQYF.

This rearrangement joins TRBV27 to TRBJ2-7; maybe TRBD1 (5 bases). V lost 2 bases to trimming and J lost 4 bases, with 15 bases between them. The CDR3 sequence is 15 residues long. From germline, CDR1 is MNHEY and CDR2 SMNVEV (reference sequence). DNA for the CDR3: TGTGCCAGCAGTTTAGGGCTTCAGGGTCCGTACGAGCAGTACTTC. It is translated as CASSLGLQGPYEQYF.

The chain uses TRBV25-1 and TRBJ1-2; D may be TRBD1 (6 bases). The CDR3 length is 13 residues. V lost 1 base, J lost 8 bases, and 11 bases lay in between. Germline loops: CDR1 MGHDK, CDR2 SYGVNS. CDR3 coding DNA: TGTGCCAGCAGTGAATCGACAGGCTGGGGCTACACCTTC. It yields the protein CASSESTGWGYTF.

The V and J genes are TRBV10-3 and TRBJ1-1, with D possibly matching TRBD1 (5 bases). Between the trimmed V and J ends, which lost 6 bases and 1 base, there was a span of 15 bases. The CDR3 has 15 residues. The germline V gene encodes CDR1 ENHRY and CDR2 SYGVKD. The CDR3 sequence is CAIRGGSTANTEAFF. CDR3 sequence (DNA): TGTGCCATCAGGGGGGGGAGTACGGCGAACACTGAAGCTTTCTTT.

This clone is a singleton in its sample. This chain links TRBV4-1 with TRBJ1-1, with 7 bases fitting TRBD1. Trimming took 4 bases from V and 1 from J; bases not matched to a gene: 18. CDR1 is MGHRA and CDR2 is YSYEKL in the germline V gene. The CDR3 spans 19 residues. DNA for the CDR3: TGCGCCAGCAGCCCCGGGACAGACCTAGGCGTATTATCGAACACTGAAGCTTTCTTT. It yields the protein CASSPGTDLGVLSNTEAFF.

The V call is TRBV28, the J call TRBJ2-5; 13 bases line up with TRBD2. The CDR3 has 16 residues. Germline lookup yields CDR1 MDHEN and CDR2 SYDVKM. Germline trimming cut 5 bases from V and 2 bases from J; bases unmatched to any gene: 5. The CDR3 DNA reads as TGTGCCAGCAGTCTTACTAGCGGGGGGGGACAAGAGACCCAGTACTTC. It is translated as CASSLTSGGGQETQYF.

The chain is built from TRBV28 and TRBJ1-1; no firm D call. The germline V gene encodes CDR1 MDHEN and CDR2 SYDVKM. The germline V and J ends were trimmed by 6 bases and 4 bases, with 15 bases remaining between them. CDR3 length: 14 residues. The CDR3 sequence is CASSPGFESTEAFF. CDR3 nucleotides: TGTGCCAGCAGCCCGGGTTTTGAGAGCACTGAAGCTTTCTTT.